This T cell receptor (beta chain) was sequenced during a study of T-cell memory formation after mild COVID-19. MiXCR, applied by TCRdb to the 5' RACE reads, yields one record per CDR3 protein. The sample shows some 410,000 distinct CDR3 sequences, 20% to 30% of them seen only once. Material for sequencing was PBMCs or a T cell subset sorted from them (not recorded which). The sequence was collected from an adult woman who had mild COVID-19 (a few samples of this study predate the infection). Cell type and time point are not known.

CDR3 sequence (DNA): TGCAGTGCTAGAGAGCCACTAGCGGGGGTATACACAGATACGCAGTATTTT. It specifies CSAREPLAGVYTDTQYF. This rearrangement joins TRBV20-1 to TRBJ2-3; 11 nucleotides align to TRBD2. The CDR3 runs 17 residues. V was pared by 0 bases and J by 2 bases, with 7 bases of the junction left unmatched. Germline assignment: CDR1 DFQATT and CDR2 SNEGSKA (reference sequence).